The 27 T cell receptor beta chains given below trace back to one sample, sequenced in a study of T cells in Graves' hyperthyroidism and ophthalmopathy. Using RNA transcripts as the source, TCR beta CDR3 regions were amplified. Initially, a first-round RT-PCR of the TCR CDR3 employed the HTBI primer set. TCRdb redid the calling of the multiplex PCR reads with MiXCR, one entry per CDR3 protein. Here the sample spans about 580,000 distinct CDR3 sequences, 40% to 55% being singletons. The sequenced material came from peripheral blood or thyroid tissue (not recorded which). Every receptor here comes from a woman aged 18-29 years with Graves' hyperthyroidism.

This clonotype was seen many times. The chain recombines TRBV5-1 with TRBJ1-6; D is uncertain. Between the trimmed V and J ends, which lost 0 bases and 10 bases, there was a span of 29 bases. Germline CDR1 and CDR2: SGHRS and YFSETQ. The CDR3 has 20 residues. The CDR3 nucleotides read TGCGCCAGCAGCTTGGCGGGCAGTGGATTCCTCCGGGATCGGACGTCACCCCTCCACTTT. Amino acid sequence: CASSLAGSGFLRDRTSPLHF.

This clonotype was seen only once. This rearrangement joins TRBV15 to TRBJ1-4, with D possibly being TRBD1 (5 bases). Germline V gives CDR1 LNHNV, CDR2 YYDKDF (reference sequence). V lost 1 base, J lost 7 bases, and 19 bases lay in between. The length of the CDR3 is 17 residues. The CDR3 loop is CATSRVSGAGLIEKLFF. Here the CDR3 DNA reads TGTGCCACCAGCAGAGTTTCCGGGGCCGGGCTGATTGAAAAACTGTTTTTT.

This clonotype was seen many times. V gene TRBV7-2 combines with J gene TRBJ2-7, with 7 bases aligning to TRBD2. The CDR3 spans 16 residues. CDR1 SGHTA and CDR2 FQGNSA come from the germline V gene. V was clipped by 0 bases and J by 6 bases; unmatched bases: 11. CDR3 nucleotides: TGTGCCAGCAGCTTAGCCCGCGTGGGCGGGAGTTCCGAGCAGTACTTC. Translating gives CASSLARVGGSSEQYF.

The rearrangement links TRBV28 to TRBJ2-7; TRBD2 is a possible D gene (6 bases). V was shortened by 7 bases and J by 2 bases, with 15 bases between the two germline ends. CDR1 and CDR2 from the germline V gene are MDHEN and SYDVKM. The CDR3 runs 14 residues. CDR3: CASTEGRIPYEQYF. DNA for the CDR3: TGTGCCAGCACCGAAGGGAGGATTCCCTACGAGCAGTACTTC. Looking up the rest from reference TRBV28 and TRBJ2-7 gives the full variable domain: DVKVTQSSRYLVKRTGEKVFLECVQDMDHENMFWYRQDPGLGLRLIYFSYDVKMKEKGDIPEGYSVSREKKERFSLILESASTNQTSMYLCASTEGRIPYEQYFGPGTRLTVT.

The chain uses TRBV20-1 and TRBJ2-6; tentative D call: TRBD2 (6 bases). CDR3 length: 14 amino acids. CDR1 is DFQATT and CDR2 is SNEGSKA in the germline V gene (reference sequence). The V and J ends lost 7 bases and 3 bases respectively, with 13 bases between them. The CDR3 DNA reads as TGCAGTGGCGGAGGGAGGAATGGGGCCAACGTCCTGACTTTC. Translating gives CSGGGRNGANVLTF.

This clonotype has at least ten counts. It is likely a read error, because the conserved phenylalanine at the end of the CDR3 is missing. The DNA is omitted, as the CDR3 cannot be located on it reliably, and the CDR3 follows TCRdb's listing. The rearrangement links TRBV7-9 to TRBJ2-6. The CDR3 contains 8 residues when both ends are counted. Germline assignment: CDR1 SEHNR and CDR2 FQNEAQ (reference sequence). The chain's CDR3 is CASSSGTS.

For this clonotype: At one end the junction does not follow the germline gene, possibly because of a read error. The V and J genes are TRBV25-1 and TRBJ2-7, with 8 bases lining up with TRBD1. Germline-derived CDR1 and CDR2 are MGHDK and SYGVNS. This CDR3 has 15 amino acids. CDR3 protein: CVSSAGIDRGYEQYF. CDR3 sequence (DNA): TGTGTCAGCAGTGCCGGAATAGACAGGGGCTACGAGCAGTACTTC.

This clonotype was observed a single time. The CDR3 loop reads CSASGDRGPGEPQHF. The CDR3 DNA sequence: TGCAGTGCGTCCGGGGACAGGGGGCCCGGGGAGCCCCAGCATTTT. The rearrangement joins TRBV20-1 to TRBJ1-5, with TRBD1 matching 12 bases. This CDR3 is built from 15 residues. Trimming at V came to 6 bases and at J to 8 bases, leaving 11 bases not matched to a gene. Germline assignment: CDR1 DFQATT and CDR2 SNEGSKA (reference sequence).

This clonotype was seen at least ten times. J is TRBJ1-4 and V is TRBV4-3; no firm D call. The germline V gene has CDR1 LGHNA and CDR2 YSLEER. With 0 bases removed from V and 0 bases from J, the gap between germline ends came to 2 bases. The CDR3 sequence is 14 residues long. CDR3 loop: CASSQEATNEKLFF. For the CDR3, the DNA is TGCGCCAGCAGCCAAGAAGCAACTAATGAAAAACTGTTTTTT.

This clonotype was observed many times. The chain employs TRBV20-1 and TRBJ1-2, with D maybe TRBD1 (6 bases). The CDR3 covers 14 residues. The V end was cut by 6 bases, the J end by 2 bases, with 16 bases between. CDR1 DFQATT and CDR2 SNEGSKA come from the germline V gene (reference sequence). The CDR3 reads CSARGRPPNYGYTF. CDR3 bases: TGCAGTGCCAGGGGACGCCCACCCAACTATGGCTACACCTTC.

This clonotype came up once. This chain connects TRBV6-1 to TRBJ2-3, with TRBD2 matching over 13 bases. CDR1 MNHNS and CDR2 SASEGT come from the germline V gene. The CDR3 covers 16 residues. The V gene end was trimmed by 8 bases and the J gene end by 1 base; junction bases not matched to a gene: 6. Here the CDR3 reads CASGLAGATGTDTQYF. The CDR3 nucleotides read TGTGCCAGCGGACTAGCGGGAGCGACGGGCACAGATACGCAGTATTTT.

In its sample, this clonotype was seen many times. This rearrangement joins TRBV20-1 to TRBJ1-2; the match to TRBD1 covers 7 bases. V was pared by 6 bases and J by 4 bases, with 8 bases of the junction left unmatched. Germline CDR1 reads DFQATT; CDR2 reads SNEGSKA (reference sequence). CDR3 length: 13 residues. The CDR3 DNA follows: TGCAGTGCCTCAGGGGGATGGGGCTATGGCTACACCTTC. As protein: CSASGGWGYGYTF.

This clonotype appeared many times. The chain links TRBV10-3 to TRBJ1-4; D is undetermined. The CDR3 is 13 amino acids. CDR1 ENHRY and CDR2 SYGVKD come from the germline V gene. V lost 3 bases, J lost 4 bases, and 6 bases lay in between. The CDR3 nucleotides read TGTGCCATCAGTGATAGGAATAATGAAAAACTGTTTTTT. Translating gives CAISDRNNEKLFF.

Ten or more counts support this clonotype. This rearrangement joins TRBV12-3 or TRBV12-4 to TRBJ1-5; TRBD1 is a possible D gene (6 bases). V lost 6 bases, J lost 5 bases, and 17 bases lay in between. The CDR3 is 15 amino acids. This chain's CDR3 is CASSLGTGGYQPQHF. In nucleotides, the CDR3 is TGTGCCAGCAGCCTTGGGACCGGGGGCTATCAGCCCCAGCATTTT.

The chain recombines TRBV5-1 with TRBJ2-6; 8 bases are shared with TRBD2. Germline values: CDR1 SGHRS, CDR2 YFSETQ. This CDR3 has 19 residues. V lost 5 bases and J lost 4; bases outside the gene matches: 17. The CDR3 nucleotides are TGCGCCAGCAGAACCGAGCCGGGAGGGCCGGTTAGAGGGGCCAACGTCCTGACTTTC. Translating it yields CASRTEPGGPVRGANVLTF.

This clonotype came up many times. The chain has TRBV20-1 and TRBJ2-7; D is ambiguous. CDR1 and CDR2 from the germline V gene are DFQATT and SNEGSKA (reference sequence). The V end lost 3 bases, the J end lost 4 bases, and 4 bases lay between the germline ends. The CDR3 spans 10 residues. In DNA, the CDR3 is TGCAGTGCTAGCCGGTACGAGCAGTACTTC. As protein: CSASRYEQYF.

The rearrangement uses TRBV9 and TRBJ2-2; unclear D gene. CDR3 length: 13 residues. The V end was cut by 4 bases, the J end by 6 bases, with 10 bases between. Germline CDR1 reads SGDLS; CDR2 reads YYNGEE. The CDR3 DNA follows: TGTGCCAGCAGCTTCGATAGTGCCGGGGAGCTGTTTTTT. It encodes CASSFDSAGELFF.

This clonotype was recorded many times. J is TRBJ2-2 and V is TRBV10-2, with a weak D call TRBD2 (6 bases). The V gene lost 6 bases and the J gene lost 1 base, with 12 bases spanning the gap. This CDR3 is built from 15 residues. The germline V gene encodes CDR1 WSHSY and CDR2 SAAADI. The CDR3: CASRALAENTGELFF. CDR3 DNA: TGCGCCAGCAGGGCCTTAGCGGAGAACACCGGGGAGCTGTTTTTT.

The rearrangement links TRBV29-1 to TRBJ2-7; D is unresolved. CDR3 size: 11 residues. The V end lost 6 bases, the J end lost 6 bases, and 12 bases lay between the germline ends. The germline V gene has CDR1 SQVTM and CDR2 ANQGSEA. CDR3 sequence: CSVLSGGEQYF. The CDR3 DNA is TGCAGCGTACTATCCGGCGGCGAGCAGTACTTC.

In its sample, this clonotype was seen many times. The chain uses TRBV9 and TRBJ1-1; 11 bases line up with TRBD1. Trimming took 2 bases from V and 5 from J; bases not matched to a gene: 5. CDR3 length: 15 amino acids. Germline CDR1 SGDLS, CDR2 YYNGEE. For the CDR3, the DNA is TGTGCCAGCAGCGTCACCGGGACAGGGGGAACTGAAGCTTTCTTT. Translated: CASSVTGTGGTEAFF.

This clonotype came up many times. J is TRBJ1-5 and V is TRBV7-3; 8 bases map to TRBD1. The germline gives CDR1 SGHTA, CDR2 FQGTGA. The CDR3 consists of 13 residues. V dropped 2 bases and J dropped 8; count of bases not matched to a gene: 2. The CDR3 nucleotides read TGTGCCAGCAGCTTAGACAGGGGAGAGCCCCAGCATTTT. This codes for CASSLDRGEPQHF. Filled out from reference TRBV7-3 and TRBJ1-5, the complete variable domain reads GAGVSQTPSNKVTEKGKYVELRCDPISGHTALYWYRQSLGQGPEFLIYFQGTGAADDSGLPNDRFFAVRPEGSVSTLKIQRTERGDSAVYLCASSLDRGEPQHFGDGTRLSIL.

This clonotype was picked up many times. DNA of the CDR3: TGTGCCAGCAGCCCCGAAAGGCTTTTAGCTTTCTTT. It specifies CASSPERLLAFF. The rearrangement joins TRBV7-9 to TRBJ1-1; D remains unclear. Trimming removed 5 bases at V and 10 bases at J, with 14 bases between. The V gene's germline CDR1 is SEHNR and CDR2 FQNEAQ (reference sequence). This CDR3 spans 12 amino acids.

This clonotype was detected ten times or more. The gene calls are TRBV5-1 and TRBJ2-6; the D is unclear. V lost 5 bases to trimming and J lost 2 bases, with 8 bases between them. The CDR3 is made up of 14 amino acids. Germline values: CDR1 SGHRS, CDR2 YFSETQ. CDR3: CASRERAGANVLTF. The CDR3 coding sequence is TGCGCCAGCAGGGAAAGGGCTGGGGCCAACGTCCTGACTTTC. The full variable domain, with the rest looked up from reference TRBV5-1 and TRBJ2-6, is KAGVTQTPRYLIKTRGQQVTLSCSPISGHRSVSWYQQTPGQGLQFLFEYFSETQRNKGNFPGRFSGRQFSNSRSEMNVSTLELGDSALYLCASRERAGANVLTFGAGSRLTVL.

CDR3 amino acids: CASVARGASGTLSMQYF. For the CDR3, the DNA is TGTGCCAGCGTGGCCAGGGGCGCATCTGGGACCTTGAGTATGCAGTACTTC. This chain connects TRBV12-3 or TRBV12-4 to TRBJ2-7; weak D call: TRBD1 (6 bases). Deletions cut 8 bases from V and 9 bases from J, with 32 bases between. The CDR3 has 17 amino acids.

This clonotype was observed a handful of times. The chain couples TRBV29-1 to TRBJ1-3, with 7 nucleotides matching TRBD1. The CDR3 is 14 amino acids. Germline CDR1 SQVTM, CDR2 ANQGSEA. V gave up 5 bases and J gave up 2 bases; unmatched junction bases: 6. The CDR3 here is CSVLQGRPGNTIYF. CDR3 in DNA: TGCAGCGTTTTACAGGGGAGGCCTGGAAACACCATATATTTT.

V and J are TRBV7-9 and TRBJ2-6; D tentatively reads TRBD1 or TRBD2 (5 bases each). Germline V gene data show CDR1 as SEHNR and CDR2 as FQNEAQ (reference sequence). V shed 6 bases and J shed 4 bases, with 19 bases lying between them. This CDR3 spans 17 amino acids. The CDR3 spells CASSLAGLSTGANVLTF. The CDR3 DNA reads as TGTGCCAGCAGTCTAGCAGGGTTGAGCACCGGGGCCAACGTCCTGACTTTC. Combining the CDR3 with reference TRBV7-9 and TRBJ2-6 gives the whole variable domain DTGVSQNPRHKITKRGQNVTFRCDPISEHNRLYWYRQTLGQGPEFLTYFQNEAQLEKSRLLSDRFSAERPKGSFSTLEIQRTEQGDSAMYLCASSLAGLSTGANVLTFGAGSRLTVL.

The table lists this clonotype with many counts. The DNA of the CDR3 is TGTGCCAGCAGTTCCGGACGGGAGAACCAAGAGACCCAGTACTTC. It is translated as CASSSGRENQETQYF. This chain joins TRBV6-5 and TRBJ2-5, with a weak D call TRBD2 (6 bases). Germline V gene data show CDR1 as MNHEY and CDR2 as SVGAGI. The CDR3 is 15 residues long. V lost 4 bases and J lost 0, with 12 bases in between.